This TCR beta chain was obtained from a study of OX40 agonist ivuxolimab in advanced cancers. In the study overall: Ivuxolimab was a fully human IgG2 agonistic monoclonal antibody targeting the costimulatory receptor OX40 (CD134). Intravenous ivuxolimab was administered to patients every 2 weeks at six dose levels: 0.01, 0.1, 0.3, 1.5, 3 and 10 mg/kg. Of the 50 to 55 patients in dose escalation, 19 had hepatocellular carcinoma, about 15 had melanoma, 9 had renal cell carcinoma and 9 had head and neck cancer. A male proportion of nearly 85% and a mean age of 60 years, ranging from 23 to 79, were recorded for the dose-escalation cohort. Prior anti-PD-1, anti-PD-L1 or anti-CTLA-4 therapy was permitted, and about 40% of dose-escalation patients had received checkpoint inhibitors. Three dose-escalation patients achieved partial responses, one with hepatocellular carcinoma and two with cutaneous melanoma. The purpose of peripheral TCRbeta sequencing was to test whether ivuxolimab changed TCR sequence diversity and led to clonal T-cell expansion. The paper reports the monotherapy dose-escalation portion (N of about 50 patients) of the phase I ivuxolimab trial. General findings and caveats noted by the study authors: Low levels of normalized T-cell clonal expansion were also seen in some patients who did not respond. At doses of 0.1 to 3.0 mg/kg, clonal expansion of both CD4+ and CD8+ T cells in blood was seen between baseline and week 6. After ivuxolimab, more expanded clones were found on average in CD8+ T cells than in CD4+ T cells. The antigen specificity of the peripheral T cells that underwent clonal expansion was not determined. In the 0.1-3.0 mg/kg groups, partial responders had among the lowest normalized peripheral clonal expansion, particularly in CD8+ T cells.

For sequencing of the TCRbeta CDR3 region, genomic DNA was extracted from the sorted cells. The immunoSEQ Assay was used to sequence the TCRbeta CDR3 regions. What TCRdb holds here is the immuneACCESS table cut down to in-frame rearrangements. Part of the clones is not present; checked against another copy, under half of the missing clones reflect an unresolved V gene, and the others are unexplained. The table for this sample lists tens of thousands of clones; 80% to 95% of them were counted only once. Together, the top ten hold approximately 14% of the sample. The trial excluded patients who had a history of autoimmune disease or who were on systemic immunosuppression. Peripheral blood for TCR sequencing was drawn from every dose cohort at baseline, at cycle 4 day 1 and at cycle 7 day 1. The samples were taken from a phase I, first-in-human, multicenter, open-label dose-escalation trial of ivuxolimab. Adults with locally advanced or metastatic melanoma, renal cell carcinoma, hepatocellular carcinoma or head and neck squamous cell carcinoma were enrolled in the trial. Before TCR sequencing, CD4+ T cells and CD8+ T cells from peripheral blood were sorted into separate populations.

As to this clone: Its antigen is unknown. No much larger clone exists at a distance of one base, and base qualities are not known.

Sequencing was performed on CD4+ or CD8+ T cells sorted from blood, taken in a trial of the OX40 agonist ivuxolimab. This TCR derives from an adult with an advanced solid tumor such as melanoma, head and neck, liver or kidney cancer.

Read as DNA, the sequence is TGTGCTAGTGGCCTAGCGGGGCCACAAGAGACCCAGTACTTC. It translates as CASGLAGPQETQYF. The chain is encoded by TRBV12-5 joined to TRBJ2-5, and TRBD2 matches 9 of the central bases. V is pruned by 6 bases and J by 2 bases, leaving 4 bases of the junction without a gene match. There are 14 amino acids in the CDR3, from cysteine to phenylalanine inclusive. CDR3 DNA is the only sequence kept; it has 42 bases, read in frame from the first base. The germline V gene yields LGHNT for CDR1 and FRNRAP for CDR2. This CDR3, with the reference TRBV12-5 and TRBJ2-5 proteins standing in past its ends, gives the full variable domain DARVTQTPRHKVTEMGQEVTMRCQPILGHNTVFWYRQTMMQGLELLAYFRNRAPLDDSGMPKDRFSAEMPDATLATLKIQPSEPRDSAVYFCASGLAGPQETQYFGPGTRLLVL.